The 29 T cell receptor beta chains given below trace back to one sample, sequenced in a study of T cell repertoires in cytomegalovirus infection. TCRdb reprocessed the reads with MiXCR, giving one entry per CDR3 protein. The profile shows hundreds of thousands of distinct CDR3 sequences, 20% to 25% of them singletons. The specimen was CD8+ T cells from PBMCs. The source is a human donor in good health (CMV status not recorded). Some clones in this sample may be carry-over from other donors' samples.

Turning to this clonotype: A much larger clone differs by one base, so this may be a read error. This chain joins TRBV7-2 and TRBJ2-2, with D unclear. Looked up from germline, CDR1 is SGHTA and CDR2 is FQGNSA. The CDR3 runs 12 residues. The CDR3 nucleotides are TGTGCCAGCGCGGTGGCCACCAGGGAGCTGTTTTTT. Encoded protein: CASAVATRELFF.

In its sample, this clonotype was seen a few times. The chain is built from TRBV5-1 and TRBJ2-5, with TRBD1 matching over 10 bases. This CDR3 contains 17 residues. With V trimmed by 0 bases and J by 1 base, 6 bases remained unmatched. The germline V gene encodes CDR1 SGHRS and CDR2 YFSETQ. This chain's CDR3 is CASSLARDRGRQETQYF. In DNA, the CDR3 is TGCGCCAGCAGCTTGGCCCGAGACAGGGGGCGCCAAGAGACCCAGTACTTC.

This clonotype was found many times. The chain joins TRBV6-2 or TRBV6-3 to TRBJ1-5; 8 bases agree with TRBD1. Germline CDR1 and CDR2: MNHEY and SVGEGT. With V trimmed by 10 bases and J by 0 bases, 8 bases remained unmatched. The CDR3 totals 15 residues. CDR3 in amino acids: CATRTGKDSNQPQHF. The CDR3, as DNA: TGTGCCACCCGGACAGGGAAGGATAGCAATCAGCCCCAGCATTTT.

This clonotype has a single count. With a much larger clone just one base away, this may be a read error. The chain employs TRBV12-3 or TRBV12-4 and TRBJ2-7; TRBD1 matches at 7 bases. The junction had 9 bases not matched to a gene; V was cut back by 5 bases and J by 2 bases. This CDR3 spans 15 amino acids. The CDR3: CASSDPDRTTYEQYF. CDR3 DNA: TGTGCCAGCAGTGACCCGGACAGGACAACCTACGAGCAGTACTTC.

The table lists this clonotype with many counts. CDR3 region: CASSFVPENTEAFF. CDR3 nucleotide sequence: TGTGCCAGCAGCTTCGTCCCCGAGAACACTGAAGCTTTCTTT. This chain uses TRBV7-6 with TRBJ1-1; D uncertain. The CDR3 contains 14 residues. Germline CDR1 SGHVS, CDR2 FNYEAQ. Trimming shortened V by 3 bases and J by 1 base, and 9 bases separated the two germline ends.

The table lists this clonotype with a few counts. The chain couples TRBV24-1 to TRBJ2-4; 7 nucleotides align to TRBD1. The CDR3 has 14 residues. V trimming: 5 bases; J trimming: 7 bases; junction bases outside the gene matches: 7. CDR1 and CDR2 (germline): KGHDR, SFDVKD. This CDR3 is CATSARQTGNIQYF. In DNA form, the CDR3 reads TGTGCCACCAGTGCGCGGCAGACAGGGAACATTCAGTACTTC.

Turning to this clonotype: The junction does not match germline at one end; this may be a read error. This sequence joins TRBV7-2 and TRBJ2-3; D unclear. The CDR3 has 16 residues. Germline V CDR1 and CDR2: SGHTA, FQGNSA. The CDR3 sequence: CAGSLKRLPAADTQYF. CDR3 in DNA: TGTGCCGGCAGCTTAAAGAGACTCCCGGCGGCAGATACGCAGTATTTC.

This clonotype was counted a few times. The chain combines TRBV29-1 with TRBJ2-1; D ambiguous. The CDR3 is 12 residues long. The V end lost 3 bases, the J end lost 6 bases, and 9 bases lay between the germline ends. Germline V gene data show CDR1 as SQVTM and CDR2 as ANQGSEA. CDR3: CSVELGVNEQFF. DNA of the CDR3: TGCAGCGTTGAGCTTGGGGTCAATGAGCAGTTCTTC.

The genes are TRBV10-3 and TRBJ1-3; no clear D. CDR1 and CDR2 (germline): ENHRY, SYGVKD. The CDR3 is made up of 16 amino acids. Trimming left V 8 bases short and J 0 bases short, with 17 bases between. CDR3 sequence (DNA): TGTGCCATCCTGCGTCCTGGGCGAGACTCTGGAAACACCATATATTTT. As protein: CAILRPGRDSGNTIYF.

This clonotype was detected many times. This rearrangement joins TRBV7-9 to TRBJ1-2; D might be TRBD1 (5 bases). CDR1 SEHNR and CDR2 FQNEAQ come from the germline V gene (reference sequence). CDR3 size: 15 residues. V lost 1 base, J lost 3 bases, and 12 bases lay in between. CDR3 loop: CASSLEGKWHYGYTF. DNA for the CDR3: TGTGCCAGCAGCTTAGAGGGGAAGTGGCACTATGGCTACACCTTC.

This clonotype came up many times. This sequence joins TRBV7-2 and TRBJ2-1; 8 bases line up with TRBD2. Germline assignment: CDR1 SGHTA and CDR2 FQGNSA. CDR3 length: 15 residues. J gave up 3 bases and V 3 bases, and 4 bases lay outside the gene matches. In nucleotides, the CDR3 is TGTGCCAGCAGCTTCTTAGCGGGGAACTACAATGAGCAGTTCTTC. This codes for CASSFLAGNYNEQFF.

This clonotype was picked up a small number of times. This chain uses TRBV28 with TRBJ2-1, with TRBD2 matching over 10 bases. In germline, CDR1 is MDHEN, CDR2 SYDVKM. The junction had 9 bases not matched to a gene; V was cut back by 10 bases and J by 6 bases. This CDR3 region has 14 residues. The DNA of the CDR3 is TGTGCCACCCTCGAAGCGGGGGGGCTCAATGAGCAGTTCTTC. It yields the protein CATLEAGGLNEQFF. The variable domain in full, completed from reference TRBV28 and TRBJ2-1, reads DVKVTQSSRYLVKRTGEKVFLECVQDMDHENMFWYRQDPGLGLRLIYFSYDVKMKEKGDIPEGYSVSREKKERFSLILESASTNQTSMYLCATLEAGGLNEQFFGPGTRLTVL.

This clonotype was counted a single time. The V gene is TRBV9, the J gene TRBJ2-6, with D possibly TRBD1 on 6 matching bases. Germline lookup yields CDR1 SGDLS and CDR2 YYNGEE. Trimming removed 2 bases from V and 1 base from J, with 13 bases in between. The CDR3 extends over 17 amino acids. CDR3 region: CASSVYRVKSGANVLTF. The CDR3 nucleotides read TGTGCCAGCAGCGTTTACAGGGTAAAGTCTGGGGCCAACGTCCTGACTTTC.

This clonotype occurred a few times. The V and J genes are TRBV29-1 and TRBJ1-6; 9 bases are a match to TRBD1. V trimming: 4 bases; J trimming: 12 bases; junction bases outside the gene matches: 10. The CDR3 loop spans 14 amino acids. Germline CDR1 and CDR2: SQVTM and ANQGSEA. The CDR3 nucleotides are TGCAGCGTTGCCCCGGGACAGGGTAACGGACCCCTCCACTTT. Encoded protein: CSVAPGQGNGPLHF.

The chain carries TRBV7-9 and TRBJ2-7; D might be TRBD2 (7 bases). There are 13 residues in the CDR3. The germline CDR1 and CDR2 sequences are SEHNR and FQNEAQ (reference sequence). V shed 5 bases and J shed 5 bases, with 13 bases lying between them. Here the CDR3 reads CASSARGGNEQYF. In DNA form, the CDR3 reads TGTGCCAGCAGCGCCAGGGGAGGGAACGAGCAGTACTTC.

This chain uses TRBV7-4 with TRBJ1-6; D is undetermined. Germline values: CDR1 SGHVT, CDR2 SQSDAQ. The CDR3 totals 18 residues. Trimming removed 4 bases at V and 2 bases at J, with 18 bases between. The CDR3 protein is CASSSGGREEPYNSPLHF. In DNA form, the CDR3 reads TGTGCCAGCAGCTCCGGAGGGCGGGAGGAGCCCTATAATTCACCCCTCCACTTT.

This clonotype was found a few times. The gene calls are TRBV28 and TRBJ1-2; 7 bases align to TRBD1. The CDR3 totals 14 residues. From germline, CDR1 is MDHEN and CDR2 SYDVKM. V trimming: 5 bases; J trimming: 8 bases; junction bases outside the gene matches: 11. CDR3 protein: CASSPSTGPPGYTF. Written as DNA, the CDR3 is TGTGCCAGCAGTCCCTCGACAGGGCCGCCAGGCTACACCTTC.

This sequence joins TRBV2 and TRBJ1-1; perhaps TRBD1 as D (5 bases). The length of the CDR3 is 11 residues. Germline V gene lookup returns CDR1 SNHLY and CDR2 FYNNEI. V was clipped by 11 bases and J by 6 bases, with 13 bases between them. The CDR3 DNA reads TGTGCCTCACGGGGGAGGTCTGAAGCTTTCTTT. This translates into CASRGRSEAFF.

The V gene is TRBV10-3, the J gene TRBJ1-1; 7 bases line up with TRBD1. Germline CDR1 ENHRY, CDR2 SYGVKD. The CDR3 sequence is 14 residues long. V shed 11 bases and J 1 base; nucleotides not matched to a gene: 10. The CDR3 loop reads CAAWPGQKNTEAFF. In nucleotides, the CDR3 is TGTGCCGCTTGGCCGGGACAGAAGAACACTGAAGCTTTCTTT.

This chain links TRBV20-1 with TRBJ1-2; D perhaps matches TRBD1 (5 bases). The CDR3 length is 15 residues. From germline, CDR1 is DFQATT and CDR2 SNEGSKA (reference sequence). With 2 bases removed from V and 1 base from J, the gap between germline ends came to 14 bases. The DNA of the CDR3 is TGCAGTGCTAGATCGGTGACAGAGAATAACTATGGCTACACCTTC. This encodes CSARSVTENNYGYTF.

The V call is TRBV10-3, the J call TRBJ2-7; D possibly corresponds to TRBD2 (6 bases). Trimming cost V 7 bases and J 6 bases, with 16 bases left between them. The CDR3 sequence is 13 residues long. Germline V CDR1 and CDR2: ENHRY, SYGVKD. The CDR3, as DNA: TGTGCCATCAAGGAGACGCAGGGAGGCGAGCAGTACTTC. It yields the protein CAIKETQGGEQYF.

The CDR3 bases are TGTGCCAGCAGTGATCCGGGACTACGGACCGGGGAGCTGTTTTTT. Translated, it gives CASSDPGLRTGELFF. The chain employs TRBV2 and TRBJ2-2, with TRBD2 identical over 7 bases. V lost 3 bases, J lost 5 bases, and 6 bases stayed unmatched. CDR1 SNHLY and CDR2 FYNNEI come from the germline V gene. This CDR3 has 15 residues.

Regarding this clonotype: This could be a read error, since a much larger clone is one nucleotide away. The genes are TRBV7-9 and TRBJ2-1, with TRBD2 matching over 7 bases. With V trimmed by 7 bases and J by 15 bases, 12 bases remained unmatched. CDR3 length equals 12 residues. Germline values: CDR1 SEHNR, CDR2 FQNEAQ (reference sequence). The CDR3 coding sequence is TGTGCCAGCAACACAAGCGGGAAGGGACTGTTCTTC. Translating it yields CASNTSGKGLFF. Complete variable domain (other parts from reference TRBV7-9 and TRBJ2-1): DTGVSQNPRHKITKRGQNVTFRCDPISEHNRLYWYRQTLGQGPEFLTYFQNEAQLEKSRLLSDRFSAERPKGSFSTLEIQRTEQGDSAMYLCASNTSGKGLFFGPGTRLTVL.

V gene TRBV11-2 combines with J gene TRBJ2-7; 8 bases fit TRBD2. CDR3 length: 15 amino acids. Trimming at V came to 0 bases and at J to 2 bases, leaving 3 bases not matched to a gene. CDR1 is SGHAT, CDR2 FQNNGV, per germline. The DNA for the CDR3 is TGTGCCAGCAGCTTAGAAGTTAGCGGGGCCTACGAGCAGTACGTC. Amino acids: CASSLEVSGAYEQYV.

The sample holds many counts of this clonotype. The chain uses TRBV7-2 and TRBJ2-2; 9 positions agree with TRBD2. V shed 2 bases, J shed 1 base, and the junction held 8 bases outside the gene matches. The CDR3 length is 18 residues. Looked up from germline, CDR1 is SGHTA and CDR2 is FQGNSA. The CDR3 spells CASSLRAGGLGNTGELFF. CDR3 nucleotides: TGTGCCAGCAGCTTACGGGCGGGGGGGCTCGGGAACACCGGGGAGCTGTTTTTT.

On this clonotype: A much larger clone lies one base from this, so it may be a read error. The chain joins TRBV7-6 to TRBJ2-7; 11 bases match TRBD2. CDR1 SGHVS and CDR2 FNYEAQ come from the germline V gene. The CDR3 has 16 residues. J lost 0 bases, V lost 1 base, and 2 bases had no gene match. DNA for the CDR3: TGTGCCAGCAGCTTAGTGCTAGCGGGGGGCTCCTACGAGCAGTACTTC. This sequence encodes CASSLVLAGGSYEQYF.

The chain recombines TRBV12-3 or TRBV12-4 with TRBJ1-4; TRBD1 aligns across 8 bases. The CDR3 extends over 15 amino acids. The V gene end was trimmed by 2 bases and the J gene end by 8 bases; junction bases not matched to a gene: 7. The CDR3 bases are TGTGCCAGCAGTTTACCGGGACAGGCGCGAGAAAAACTGTTTTTT. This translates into CASSLPGQAREKLFF.

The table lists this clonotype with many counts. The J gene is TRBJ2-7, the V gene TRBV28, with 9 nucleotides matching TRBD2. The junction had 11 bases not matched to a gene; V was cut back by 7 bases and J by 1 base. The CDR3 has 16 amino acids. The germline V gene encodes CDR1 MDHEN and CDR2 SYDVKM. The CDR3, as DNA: TGTGCCAGCACCCCGACTAGCGGAGGGTATTCCTACGAGCAGTACGTC. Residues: CASTPTSGGYSYEQYV.

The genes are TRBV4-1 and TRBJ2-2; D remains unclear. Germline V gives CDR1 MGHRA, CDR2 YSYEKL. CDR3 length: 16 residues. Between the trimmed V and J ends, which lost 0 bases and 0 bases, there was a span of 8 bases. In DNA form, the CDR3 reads TGCGCCAGCAGCCAAGATCGGGCCGCGAACACCGGGGAGCTGTTTTTT. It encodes CASSQDRAANTGELFF.